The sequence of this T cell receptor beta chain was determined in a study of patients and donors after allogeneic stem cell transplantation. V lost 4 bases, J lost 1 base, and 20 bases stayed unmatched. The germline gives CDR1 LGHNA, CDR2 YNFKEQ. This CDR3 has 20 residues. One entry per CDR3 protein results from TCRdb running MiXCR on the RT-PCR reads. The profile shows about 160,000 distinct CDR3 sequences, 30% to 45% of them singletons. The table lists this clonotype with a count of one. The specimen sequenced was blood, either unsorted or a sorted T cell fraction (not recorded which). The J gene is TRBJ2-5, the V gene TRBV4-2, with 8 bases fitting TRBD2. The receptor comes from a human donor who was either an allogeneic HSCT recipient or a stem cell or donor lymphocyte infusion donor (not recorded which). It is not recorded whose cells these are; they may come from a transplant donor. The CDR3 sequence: CASSPLRPSGGLLFQETQYF. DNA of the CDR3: TGTGCCAGCAGCCCCTTACGCCCCAGCGGGGGCCTACTCTTCCAAGAGACCCAGTACTTC.